This T cell receptor (beta chain) was captured in a study of PD-L1 blockade in urothelial cancer. Time point noted: pretreatment peripheral blood. Patients yielded 1 to 8 samples each, pretreatment and on-treatment. V was pared by 0 bases and J by 1 base, with 8 bases of the junction left unmatched. CDR3 length: 18 amino acids. CDR1 SGHAT and CDR2 FQDESV come from the germline V gene (reference sequence). Method: immunoSEQ multiplex PCR; TCRdb's copy keeps in-frame clones and lacks some. The sample lists approximately 72,000 clones, approximately 83% occurring once. The study, taken as a whole, reports: Pretreatment blood TCR clonality under the median forecast improved survival. The study found that durable-benefit patients expanded tumor-associated blood clones more at 3 weeks.

Concerning this clone itself: What it binds is not known.

The chain carries TRBV11-1 and TRBJ2-1; 8 bases match TRBD2. The source is a man in his fifties or sixties with urothelial cancer. This sample comprised PBMCs, obtained around atezolizumab (anti-PD-L1) treatment. The CDR3 is CASSLAPIAGHSYNEQFF. Written as DNA, the CDR3 is TGTGCCAGCAGCTTAGCCCCTATAGCGGGGCATTCCTACAATGAGCAGTTCTTC.